This TCR beta chain was found in a study of beta chain features in type 1 diabetes. Study as a whole: All samples together contributed 100 million to 120 million sorted cells for examination. Study conclusions and caveats: Reduced insertions and increased deletions marked VDJ junctions in type 1 diabetes patients.

Reverse transcription of all isolated RNA meant that expressed TCRB transcripts were sequenced. Assay used: immunoSEQ multiplex PCR; TCRdb lists only in-frame clones, some missing. The repertoire includes under 900,000 clones, around a sixth of them detected once, and roughly 0.025% sits in the top ten. This clone appeared a few times. Its antigen is unknown. Germline assignment: CDR1 SNHLY and CDR2 FYNNEI. This CDR3 contains 12 residues. Trimming shortened V by 4 bases and J by 6 bases, and 10 bases separated the two germline ends. The TCR comes from a young woman in good health. The sequenced sample consisted of naive CD4+ T cells from blood. The V call is TRBV2, the J call TRBJ2-7, with D perhaps TRBD2 (5 bases). CDR3 coding DNA: TGTGCCAGCAGTGGGCAGAGGGCCGAGCAGTACTTC. Translated: CASSGQRAEQYF.